One sample yielded the 23 T cell receptor beta chains listed below, sequenced in a study of T-cell reconstitution after alpha-beta-depleted transplantation in children. Unique molecular identifiers were used to barcode this TCRbeta library. TCRdb independently ran MiXCR on the PCR reads; one entry per CDR3 protein. The sample includes about 170,000 distinct CDR3 sequences, 11% of them seen just once. The specimen comprised PBMCs, sampled before TCRalphabeta/CD19-depleted stem cell transplant. Receptors were obtained from a boy aged 2 to 9 with acute myeloid leukemia, due to receive a stem cell transplant.

This clonotype was found many times. This rearrangement joins TRBV5-1 to TRBJ1-2, with TRBD1 matching over 7 bases. Germline trimming cut 4 bases from V and 8 bases from J; bases unmatched to any gene: 11. The CDR3 length is 14 residues. Germline-derived CDR1 and CDR2 are SGHRS and YFSETQ. Here the CDR3 DNA reads TGCGCCAGCAGCCCAACAGTGAGGGGGCGCGGCTACACCTTC. Its translation: CASSPTVRGRGYTF.

This clonotype was observed at least ten times. J is TRBJ2-1 and V is TRBV20-1; D perhaps matches TRBD1 (6 bases). This CDR3 has 13 residues. Germline V gives CDR1 DFQATT, CDR2 SNEGSKA (reference sequence). With 3 bases removed from V and 5 bases from J, the gap between germline ends came to 11 bases. CDR3 loop: CSARGSGDNEQFF. Here the CDR3 DNA reads TGCAGTGCTAGGGGGTCAGGGGACAATGAGCAGTTCTTC.

This clonotype was observed many times. This rearrangement joins TRBV5-1 to TRBJ1-5, with a possible D match to TRBD1 (6 bases). This CDR3 contains 13 residues. Germline lookup yields CDR1 SGHRS and CDR2 YFSETQ. With 4 bases removed from V and 9 bases from J, the gap between germline ends came to 14 bases. The CDR3 protein is CASSKTGPGPQHF. Written as DNA, the CDR3 is TGCGCCAGCAGCAAGACAGGCCCTGGGCCCCAGCATTTT.

This clonotype occurred many times. The chain couples TRBV20-1 to TRBJ1-1, with D unresolved. Germline-derived CDR1 and CDR2 are DFQATT and SNEGSKA (reference sequence). CDR3 length equals 14 residues. V was cut by 0 bases and J by 1 base, with 9 bases left in between. This chain's CDR3 is CSAREGPPNTEAFF. The CDR3 DNA sequence: TGCAGTGCTAGAGAAGGACCGCCGAACACTGAAGCTTTCTTT.

This clonotype was detected many times. The chain combines TRBV30 with TRBJ1-2; TRBD1 agrees at 10 bases. Germline assignment: CDR1 GTSNPN and CDR2 SVGIG (reference sequence). V shed 2 bases and J 5 bases; nucleotides not matched to a gene: 2. CDR3 length equals 13 residues. CDR3 sequence reads: CAWSRDRGYGYTF. The CDR3 DNA is TGTGCCTGGAGTCGGGACAGGGGATATGGCTACACCTTC.

This clonotype has a count of ten or more. The rearrangement uses TRBV11-2 and TRBJ1-2; perhaps TRBD1 as D (6 bases). Trimming took 5 bases from V and 0 from J, leaving 16 bases between them. Germline-derived CDR1 and CDR2 are SGHAT and FQNNGV. The CDR3 covers 16 residues. The CDR3 bases are TGTGCCAGCAGCCCTATCCGGGACACGGCTAACTATGGCTACACCTTC. It is translated as CASSPIRDTANYGYTF.

This clonotype was recorded many times. The chain has TRBV20-1 and TRBJ2-1; maybe TRBD2 (6 bases). The CDR3 sequence is 14 residues long. Germline CDR1 is DFQATT and CDR2 is SNEGSKA (reference sequence). V was trimmed by 0 bases and J by 9 bases, leaving 15 bases between them. The CDR3 nucleotides read TGCAGTGCTAGAGATCCACTAGCTATGGCTGAGCAGTTCTTC. Protein: CSARDPLAMAEQFF.

This clonotype has only a few counts. The CDR3 loop reads CSARDGQTPQETQYF. CDR3 DNA: TGCAGTGCTAGAGACGGGCAAACCCCCCAAGAGACCCAGTACTTC. The V and J genes are TRBV20-1 and TRBJ2-5; D is unresolved. The CDR3 extends over 15 amino acids. Trimming pared 0 bases from V and 1 base from J, leaving 12 bases between. The germline gives CDR1 DFQATT, CDR2 SNEGSKA (reference sequence).

This clonotype was counted many times. The CDR3 loop is CATSDNYGYTF. In DNA form, the CDR3 reads TGTGCCACCAGTGACAACTATGGCTACACCTTC. This chain links TRBV24-1 with TRBJ1-2; D not resolved. The CDR3 spans 11 residues. CDR1 and CDR2 (germline): KGHDR, SFDVKD. Deletions cut 4 bases from V and 2 bases from J, with 1 base between.

The chain has TRBV6-5 and TRBJ1-2, with D possibly matching TRBD1 (6 bases). This CDR3 contains 14 residues. CDR1 and CDR2 (germline): MNHEY, SVGAGI. The ends were cut back, 4 bases at V and 0 bases at J, with 9 bases in the middle. The DNA of the CDR3 is TGTGCCAGCAGTTCCCAGGGGACTAACTATGGCTACACCTTC. Translation: CASSSQGTNYGYTF.

This clonotype was picked up many times. The J gene is TRBJ1-2, the V gene TRBV24-1, with D perhaps matching TRBD1 (6 bases). V lost 0 bases and J lost 4, with 8 bases in between. The CDR3 is 14 residues long. CDR1 is KGHDR, CDR2 SFDVKD, per germline. CDR3 loop: CATSDLKGVYGYTF. In DNA form, the CDR3 reads TGTGCCACCAGTGATTTGAAGGGGGTCTATGGCTACACCTTC.

This clonotype was seen many times. The chain has TRBV5-1 and TRBJ1-6; D not resolved. CDR1 is SGHRS and CDR2 is YFSETQ in the germline V gene. This CDR3 has 15 amino acids. Trimming took off 0 bases at V and 8 bases at J, with 12 bases between the two ends. The CDR3 nucleotides read TGCGCCAGCAGCTTGGAGTTCGCCGGAGATTCACCCCTCCACTTT. Protein product: CASSLEFAGDSPLHF.

The chain recombines TRBV11-2 with TRBJ2-7, with 9 bases matching TRBD1. With 0 bases clipped from V and 3 bases from J, the junction kept 9 bases outside the gene matches. Germline V gene data show CDR1 as SGHAT and CDR2 as FQNNGV. The CDR3 runs to 17 residues. CDR3 DNA sequence: TGTGCCAGCAGCTTAGATCCTGCGCCGGACAGGGGCTACGAGCAGTACTTC. It specifies CASSLDPAPDRGYEQYF.

This clonotype was seen at least ten times. This chain links TRBV14 with TRBJ2-1, with D possibly being TRBD2 (6 bases). The CDR3 extends over 20 amino acids. Trimming removed 1 base from V and 0 bases from J, with 22 bases in between. Germline CDR1 and CDR2: SGHDN and FVKESK. This CDR3 is CASSQGVTLGRDYSYNEQFF. CDR3 DNA sequence: TGTGCCAGCAGCCAAGGGGTCACTCTTGGGCGGGATTACTCCTACAATGAGCAGTTCTTC.

This clonotype appeared many times. The CDR3 bases are TGTGCCAGCAGTTACCTAGCGGGATCGCCGAACAATGAGCAGTTCTTC. It yields the protein CASSYLAGSPNNEQFF. This chain uses TRBV2 with TRBJ2-1; 9 bases map to TRBD2. Trimming at V came to 5 bases and at J to 5 bases, leaving 10 bases not matched to a gene. This CDR3 region has 16 residues. Germline CDR1 reads SNHLY; CDR2 reads FYNNEI.

This clonotype was detected ten times or more. V usage is TRBV5-5 and J usage is TRBJ2-7, with 9 bases matching TRBD1. The germline V gene has CDR1 SGHKS and CDR2 YYEKEE (reference sequence). Trimming removed 2 bases from V and 4 bases from J; junction bases left unmatched: 10. The CDR3 sequence is 16 residues long. CDR3 region: CASSFLDRTGAYEQYV. The CDR3 nucleotides read TGTGCCAGCAGCTTTTTGGACCGGACAGGGGCGTACGAGCAGTACGTC.

This clonotype was recorded many times. The V call is TRBV10-3, the J call TRBJ2-1; 9 nucleotides agree with TRBD2. Germline CDR1 and CDR2: ENHRY and SYGVKD. This CDR3 has 13 residues. V gave up 6 bases and J gave up 7 bases; unmatched junction bases: 4. CDR3 protein: CAISAGLANEQFF. CDR3 coding DNA: TGTGCCATCAGCGCAGGACTAGCGAATGAGCAGTTCTTC.

This clonotype was observed many times. The chain's CDR3 is CASSPGQGDYNEQFF. As DNA, the CDR3 is TGTGCCAGCAGTCCGGGACAGGGTGACTACAATGAGCAGTTCTTC. The chain has TRBV6-4 and TRBJ2-1; TRBD1 matches 9 bases. This CDR3 comprises 15 residues. Germline V CDR1 and CDR2: MRHNA, SNTAGT. Germline trimming cut 5 bases from V and 3 bases from J; bases unmatched to any gene: 5.

There are many counts of this clonotype. The J gene is TRBJ2-5, the V gene TRBV20-1, with 10 bases aligning to TRBD2. From germline, CDR1 is DFQATT and CDR2 SNEGSKA (reference sequence). This CDR3 is 15 amino acids long. J was trimmed by 4 bases and V by 4 bases; bases with no gene match: 9. CDR3 in amino acids: CSATGGLAERETQYF. Written as DNA, the CDR3 is TGCAGTGCTACCGGCGGACTAGCGGAACGAGAGACCCAGTACTTC.

This clonotype was counted ten times or more. This chain connects TRBV12-3 or TRBV12-4 to TRBJ2-3; a possible D gene is TRBD1 (6 bases). V dropped 1 base and J dropped 3 bases, with 11 bases sitting between them. The CDR3 has 15 residues. CDR3 DNA sequence: TGTGCCAGCAGTTTAGACCCAAGGGGGACAGATACGCAGTATTTT. As protein: CASSLDPRGTDTQYF.

The gene calls are TRBV6-2 or TRBV6-3 and TRBJ2-3; TRBD2 matches at 8 bases. The CDR3 sequence is 15 residues long. The V gene's germline CDR1 is MNHEY and CDR2 SVGEGT. V was pared by 6 bases and J by 0 bases, with 5 bases of the junction left unmatched. Here the CDR3 reads CASRRSGASTDTQYF. CDR3 DNA sequence: TGTGCCAGCAGGCGTAGCGGGGCCAGCACAGATACGCAGTATTTT.

This clonotype has ten or more counts. The chain recombines TRBV7-9 with TRBJ1-2; the D gene is possibly TRBD1 (5 bases). V was cut by 4 bases and J by 2 bases, with 17 bases left in between. There are 16 residues in the CDR3. Germline CDR1 SEHNR, CDR2 FQNEAQ (reference sequence). The CDR3 coding sequence is TGTGCCAGCAGCTCGGGGTCGGGGCTCGGCAACTATGGCTACACCTTC. Amino acid sequence: CASSSGSGLGNYGYTF.

This clonotype was found many times. This chain connects TRBV6-1 to TRBJ2-1; 10 bases fit TRBD2. The V and J ends lost 10 bases and 8 bases, in that order; junction bases with no gene match: 8. The germline V gene has CDR1 MNHNS and CDR2 SASEGT. The CDR3 has 13 amino acids. CDR3: CAIEGLANYEQFF. CDR3 in DNA: TGTGCCATCGAGGGACTAGCGAACTATGAGCAGTTCTTC.